These 14 T cell receptor beta chains share one sample of origin, sequenced in a study of beta chain features in type 1 diabetes. Study conclusions and caveats: Among all four CD4+ subsets, Type 1 diabetes patients had TCRB CDR3s that were moderately but significantly shorter.

Antigens for these TCRs are unknown. Expressed TCRB transcripts were sequenced after all isolated RNA was converted to cDNA. Assay used: immunoSEQ multiplex PCR; TCRdb lists only in-frame clones, some missing. In the table there are about 150,000 clones, around 10% of which are singletons. The sequenced sample was central memory CD4+ T cells from blood. Source of these receptors: a man younger than 40 with type 1 diabetes.

This clone was detected only a few times. The CDR3 nucleotides read TGTGCCAGCAGTGTGGGTGCAGGGGGTCAGCCCCAGCATTTT. Its protein product is CASSVGAGGQPQHF. The V and J genes are TRBV2 and TRBJ1-5; 7 bases agree with TRBD1. The CDR3 covers 14 residues. The J segment lost 6 bases and the V segment lost 4 bases, leaving 6 bases of the junction unmatched. The germline gives CDR1 SNHLY, CDR2 FYNNEI.

CDR3 amino acids: CAISELPSGANVLTF. CDR3 bases: TGTGCCATCAGTGAGCTTCCCTCTGGGGCCAACGTCCTGACTTTC. This rearrangement joins TRBV10-3 to TRBJ2-6; D remains unclear. The CDR3 runs 15 residues. Trimming took 2 bases from V and 0 from J, leaving 5 bases between them. In germline, CDR1 is ENHRY, CDR2 SYGVKD.

The CDR3, as DNA: TGTGCCAGCAGCTTAGTCGCAGGGGCTGAGACCCAGTACTTC. Residues: CASSLVAGAETQYF. This rearrangement joins TRBV7-2 to TRBJ2-5; D might be TRBD1 (6 bases). This CDR3 spans 14 amino acids. The germline CDR1 and CDR2 sequences are SGHTA and FQGNSA. V was trimmed by 1 base and J by 5 bases, leaving 11 bases between them.

This clone was observed a handful of times. The V and J genes are TRBV6-6 and TRBJ2-7, with D unresolved. Germline CDR1 and CDR2: MNHNY and SVGAGI (reference sequence). V was trimmed by 1 base and J by 7 bases, leaving 5 bases between them. The CDR3 consists of 11 residues. CDR3 protein: CASSYFREQYF. CDR3 sequence (DNA): TGTGCCAGCAGTTACTTTCGGGAGCAGTACTTC.

This clone has more than one count but fewer than ten. This same CDR3 is encoded by further DNA sequences in the sample. This rearrangement joins TRBV30 to TRBJ2-3; D uncertain. Trimming shortened V by 2 bases and J by 0 bases, and 6 bases separated the two germline ends. The CDR3 runs to 13 residues. Germline-derived CDR1 and CDR2 are GTSNPN and SVGIG (reference sequence). The CDR3 DNA sequence: TGTGCCTGGAGTCCCCCTAGCACAGATACGCAGTATTTT. Residues: CAWSPPSTDTQYF. Together with reference TRBV30 and TRBJ2-3, the CDR3 gives the full variable domain: SQTIHQWPATLVQPVGSPLSLECTVEGTSNPNLYWYRQAAGRGLQLLFYSVGIGQISSEVPQNLSASRPQDRQFILSSKKLLLSDSGFYLCAWSPPSTDTQYFGPGTRLTVL.

This clone showed up just a few times. The V call is TRBV7-2, the J call TRBJ2-1; 7 nucleotides match TRBD1. This CDR3 comprises 15 residues. CDR1 and CDR2 (germline): SGHTA, FQGNSA. With V trimmed by 6 bases and J by 0 bases, 5 bases remained unmatched. CDR3 sequence (DNA): TGTGCCAGCAGACGACAGGGTCTCTCCTACAATGAGCAGTTCTTC. Translating gives CASRRQGLSYNEQFF.

V gene TRBV9 combines with J gene TRBJ1-5; D is perhaps TRBD1 (6 bases). V lost 2 bases to trimming and J lost 6 bases, with 15 bases between them. The CDR3 covers 15 residues. The germline CDR1 and CDR2 sequences are SGDLS and YYNGEE. CDR3 nucleotides: TGTGCCAGCAGCGTGCAGGGGAAATTCGGTCAGCCCCAGCATTTT. Translated: CASSVQGKFGQPQHF.

The rearrangement joins TRBV7-6 to TRBJ2-7, with TRBD2 matching 9 bases. Per the germline V gene, CDR1 is SGHVS and CDR2 is FNYEAQ. The CDR3 runs to 15 residues. V trimming: 5 bases; J trimming: 3 bases; junction bases outside the gene matches: 8. The CDR3 loop reads CASSQKTSGYYEQYF. The DNA of the CDR3 is TGTGCCAGCAGCCAAAAGACTAGCGGATACTACGAGCAGTACTTC.

This clone was counted between two and nine times. The V and J genes are TRBV2 and TRBJ2-1; 15 nucleotides line up with TRBD2. CDR1 and CDR2 (germline): SNHLY, FYNNEI. V lost 6 bases, J lost 7 bases, and 1 base stayed unmatched. The CDR3 has 14 residues. The CDR3 loop is CASRGTSGRNEQFF. The CDR3 coding sequence is TGTGCCAGCAGGGGGACTAGCGGGAGGAATGAGCAGTTCTTC.

This clone was recorded a few times. This chain uses TRBV7-3 with TRBJ2-3, with 11 bases that match TRBD1. J was trimmed by 5 bases and V by 5 bases; bases with no gene match: 3. Germline V gene data show CDR1 as SGHTA and CDR2 as FQGTGA. The CDR3 is made up of 14 amino acids. The CDR3 loop reads CASSTGQGVDTQYF. The CDR3 nucleotides are TGTGCCAGCAGCACGGGACAGGGGGTAGATACGCAGTATTTT.

This clone was seen only a few times. V is TRBV27 and J is TRBJ2-7; 7 bases agree with TRBD1. From germline, CDR1 is MNHEY and CDR2 SMNVEV (reference sequence). The CDR3 consists of 15 residues. V was pared by 6 bases and J by 3 bases, with 11 bases of the junction left unmatched. For the CDR3, the DNA is TGTGCCAGCAGGCGACAGGGAAACTTAAACTACGAGCAGTACTTC. It specifies CASRRQGNLNYEQYF.

The V and J genes are TRBV7-2 and TRBJ2-5; D perhaps matches TRBD1 (6 bases). V dropped 5 bases and J dropped 5 bases, with 21 bases sitting between them. The CDR3 runs 16 residues. In germline, CDR1 is SGHTA, CDR2 FQGNSA. This CDR3 reads CASSTNSGRGVETQYF. In DNA, the CDR3 is TGTGCCAGCAGCACCAACTCCGGCAGGGGAGTCGAGACCCAGTACTTC.

This sequence joins TRBV4-3 and TRBJ1-2, with D perhaps TRBD1 (5 bases). The CDR3 sequence is 14 residues long. CDR1 is LGHNA, CDR2 YSLEER, per germline. Trimming removed 0 bases at V and 4 bases at J, with 9 bases between. This CDR3 is CASSQDWQGYGYTF. Written as DNA, the CDR3 is TGCGCCAGCAGCCAAGATTGGCAGGGCTATGGCTACACCTTC.

The J gene is TRBJ2-7, the V gene TRBV28; possible D gene TRBD2, 5 bases. This CDR3 is built from 16 residues. Germline V gene lookup returns CDR1 MDHEN and CDR2 SYDVKM. The ends were cut back, 7 bases at V and 2 bases at J, with 21 bases in the middle. CDR3 coding DNA: TGTGCCAGCACCCTTCCGAATAGCGCCAGCACCTACGAGCAGTACTTC. Translated: CASTLPNSASTYEQYF.